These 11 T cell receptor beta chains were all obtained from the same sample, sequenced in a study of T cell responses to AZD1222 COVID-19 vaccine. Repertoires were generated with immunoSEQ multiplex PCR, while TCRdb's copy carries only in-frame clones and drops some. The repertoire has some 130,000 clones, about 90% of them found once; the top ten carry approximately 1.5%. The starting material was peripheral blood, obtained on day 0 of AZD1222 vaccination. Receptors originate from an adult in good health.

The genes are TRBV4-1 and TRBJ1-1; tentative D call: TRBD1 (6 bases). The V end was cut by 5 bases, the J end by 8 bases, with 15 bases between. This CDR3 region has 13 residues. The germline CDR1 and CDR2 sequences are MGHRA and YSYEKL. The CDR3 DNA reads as TGCGCCAGCAGCAAAAGCGGGGGGCCCGAAGCTTTCTTT. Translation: CASSKSGGPEAFF.

In DNA form, the CDR3 reads TGTGCCAGCAGTCCTCCGGGACAGGGTGTTAACTATGGCTACACCTTC. As protein: CASSPPGQGVNYGYTF. The V and J genes are TRBV7-9 and TRBJ1-2, with 9 bases matching TRBD1. Germline V gene data show CDR1 as SEHNR and CDR2 as FQNEAQ (reference sequence). The CDR3 runs 16 residues. V trimming: 6 bases; J trimming: 1 base; junction bases outside the gene matches: 9.

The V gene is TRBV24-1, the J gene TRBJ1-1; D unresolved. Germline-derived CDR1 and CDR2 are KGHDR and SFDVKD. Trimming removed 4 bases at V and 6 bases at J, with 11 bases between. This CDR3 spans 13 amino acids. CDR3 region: CATSDPSKPEAFF. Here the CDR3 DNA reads TGTGCCACCAGTGACCCTAGCAAGCCTGAAGCTTTCTTT.

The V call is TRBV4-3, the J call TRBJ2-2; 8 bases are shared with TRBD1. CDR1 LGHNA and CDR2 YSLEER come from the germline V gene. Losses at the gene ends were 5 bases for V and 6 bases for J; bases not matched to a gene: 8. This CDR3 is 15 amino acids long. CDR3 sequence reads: CASSSQGAPPGELFF. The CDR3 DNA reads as TGCGCCAGCAGCTCTCAGGGGGCCCCCCCCGGGGAGCTGTTTTTT.

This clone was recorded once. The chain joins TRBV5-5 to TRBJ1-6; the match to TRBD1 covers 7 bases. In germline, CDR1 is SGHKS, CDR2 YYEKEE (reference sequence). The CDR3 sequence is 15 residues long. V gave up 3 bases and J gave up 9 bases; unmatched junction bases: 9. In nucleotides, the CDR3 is TGTGCCAGCAGCTGGATTGACAGGGTAATTTCACCCCTCCACTTT. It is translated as CASSWIDRVISPLHF.

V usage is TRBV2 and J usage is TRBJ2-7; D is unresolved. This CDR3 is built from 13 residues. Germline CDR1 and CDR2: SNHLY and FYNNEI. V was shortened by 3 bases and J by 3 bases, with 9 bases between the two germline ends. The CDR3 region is CASSDRLLYEQYF. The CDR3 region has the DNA TGTGCCAGCAGTGACAGGTTACTCTACGAGCAGTACTTC.

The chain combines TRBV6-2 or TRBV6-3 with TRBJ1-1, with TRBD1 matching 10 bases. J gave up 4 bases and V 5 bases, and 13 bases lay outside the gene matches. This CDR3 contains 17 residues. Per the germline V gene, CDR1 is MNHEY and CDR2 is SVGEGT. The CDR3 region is CASSVKKTGGRFTEAFF. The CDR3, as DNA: TGTGCCAGCAGTGTGAAAAAGACAGGGGGCAGGTTCACTGAAGCTTTCTTT.

The CDR3 sequence: CASSYSWAPRTDTQYF. In DNA, the CDR3 is TGTGCCAGCAGTTACTCGTGGGCACCCCGCACAGATACGCAGTATTTT. The V call is TRBV6-5, the J call TRBJ2-3; D is unclear. Trimming left V 0 bases short and J 1 base short, with 11 bases between. CDR3 length equals 16 residues. CDR1 is MNHEY and CDR2 is SVGAGI in the germline V gene.

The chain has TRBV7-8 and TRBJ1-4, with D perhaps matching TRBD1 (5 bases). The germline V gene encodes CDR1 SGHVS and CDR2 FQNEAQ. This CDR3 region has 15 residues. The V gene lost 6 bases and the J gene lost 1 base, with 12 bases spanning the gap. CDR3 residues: CASRLGDLTNEKLFF. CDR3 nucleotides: TGTGCCAGCAGACTGGGGGACTTAACTAATGAAAAACTGTTTTTT.

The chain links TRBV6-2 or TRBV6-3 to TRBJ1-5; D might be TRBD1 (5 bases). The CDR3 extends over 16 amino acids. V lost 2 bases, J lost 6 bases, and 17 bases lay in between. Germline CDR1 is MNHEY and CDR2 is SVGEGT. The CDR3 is CASSYGGASRSQPQHF. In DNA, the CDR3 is TGTGCCAGCAGTTACGGGGGAGCGTCCCGTAGTCAGCCCCAGCATTTT.

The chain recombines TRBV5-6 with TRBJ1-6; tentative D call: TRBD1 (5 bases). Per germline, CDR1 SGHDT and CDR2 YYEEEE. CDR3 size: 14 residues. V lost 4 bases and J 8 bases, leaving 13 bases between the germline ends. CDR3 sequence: CASSPGWGDSPLHF. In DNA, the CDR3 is TGTGCCAGCAGCCCGGGATGGGGGGATTCACCCCTCCACTTT.